This T cell receptor (beta chain) was identified in a study of blood T cells in healthy people across ages. This clonotype has a handful of counts. The use of a sample-barcoded 5' primer and a J-beta primer mix characterized a second PCR of roughly 6 to 11 cycles. Every sample gave at least 3 million paired-end reads containing CDR3. In TCRdb, the 5' RACE reads were re-called with MiXCR into one record per CDR3 protein. The sample yields 1.4 million to 1.5 million distinct CDR3 sequences, roughly 40% seen once. Trimming cost V 8 bases and J 4 bases; bases outside gene matches: 5. The CDR3 is 14 amino acids. Germline V gives CDR1 MNHEY, CDR2 SMNVEV (reference sequence).

What was sequenced was blood. This sequence originates from a woman aged 18-29 years in good health. The chain carries TRBV27 and TRBJ2-2, with TRBD1 identical over 9 bases. The DNA for the CDR3 is TGTGCCAGCGGGGGACAGGGAGGCACCGGGGAGCTGTTTTTT. Its translation: CASGGQGGTGELFF.